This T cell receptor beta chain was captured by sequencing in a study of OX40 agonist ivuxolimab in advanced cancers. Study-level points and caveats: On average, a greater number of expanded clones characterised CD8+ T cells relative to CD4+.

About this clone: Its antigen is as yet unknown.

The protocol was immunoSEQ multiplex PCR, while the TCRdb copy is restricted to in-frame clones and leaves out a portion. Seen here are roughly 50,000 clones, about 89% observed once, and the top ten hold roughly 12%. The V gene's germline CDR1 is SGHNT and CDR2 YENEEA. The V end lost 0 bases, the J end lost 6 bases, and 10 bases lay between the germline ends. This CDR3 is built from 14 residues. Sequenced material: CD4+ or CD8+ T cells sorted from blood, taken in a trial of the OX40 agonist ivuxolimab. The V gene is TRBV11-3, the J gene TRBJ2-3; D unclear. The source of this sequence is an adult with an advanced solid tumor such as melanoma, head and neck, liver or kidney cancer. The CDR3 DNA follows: TGTGCCAGCAGCTTAGATAGGGCACTGGATACGCAGTATTTT. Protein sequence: CASSLDRALDTQYF.